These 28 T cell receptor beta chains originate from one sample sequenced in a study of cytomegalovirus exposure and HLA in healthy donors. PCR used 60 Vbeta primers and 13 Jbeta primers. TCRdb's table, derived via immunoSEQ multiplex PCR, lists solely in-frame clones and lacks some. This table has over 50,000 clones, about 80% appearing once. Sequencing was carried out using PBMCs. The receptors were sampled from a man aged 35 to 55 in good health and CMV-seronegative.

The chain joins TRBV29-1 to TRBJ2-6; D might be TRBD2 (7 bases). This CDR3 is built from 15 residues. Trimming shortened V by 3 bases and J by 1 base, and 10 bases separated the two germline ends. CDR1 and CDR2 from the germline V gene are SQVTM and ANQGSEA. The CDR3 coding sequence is TGCAGCGTTGATGAGGGGGGGTCTGGGGCCAACGTCCTGACTTTC. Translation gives CSVDEGGSGANVLTF. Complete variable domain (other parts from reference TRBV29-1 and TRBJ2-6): SAVISQKPSRDICQRGTSLTIQCQVDSQVTMMFWYRQQPGQSLTLIATANQGSEATYESGFVIDKFPISRPNLTFSTLTVSNMSPEDSSIYLCSVDEGGSGANVLTFGAGSRLTVL.

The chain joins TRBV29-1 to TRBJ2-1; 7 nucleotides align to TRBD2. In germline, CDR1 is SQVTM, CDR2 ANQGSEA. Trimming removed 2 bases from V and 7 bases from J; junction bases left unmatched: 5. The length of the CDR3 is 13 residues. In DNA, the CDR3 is TGCAGCGTTGAATCCTTCGGGGGGAATGAGCAGTTCTTC. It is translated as CSVESFGGNEQFF.

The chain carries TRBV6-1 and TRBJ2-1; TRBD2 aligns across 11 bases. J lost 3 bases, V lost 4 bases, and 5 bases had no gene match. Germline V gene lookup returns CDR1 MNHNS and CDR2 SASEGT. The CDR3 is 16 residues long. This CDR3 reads CASSAIGLAGYNEQFF. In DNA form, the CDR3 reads TGTGCCAGCAGTGCCATCGGACTAGCGGGCTACAATGAGCAGTTCTTC.

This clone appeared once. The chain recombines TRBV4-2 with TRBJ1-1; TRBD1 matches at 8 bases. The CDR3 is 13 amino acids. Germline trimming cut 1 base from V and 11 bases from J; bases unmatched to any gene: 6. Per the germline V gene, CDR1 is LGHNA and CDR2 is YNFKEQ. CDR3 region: CASSQGGRTGAFF. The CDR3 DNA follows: TGTGCCAGCAGCCAAGGGGGCCGGACAGGGGCTTTCTTT.

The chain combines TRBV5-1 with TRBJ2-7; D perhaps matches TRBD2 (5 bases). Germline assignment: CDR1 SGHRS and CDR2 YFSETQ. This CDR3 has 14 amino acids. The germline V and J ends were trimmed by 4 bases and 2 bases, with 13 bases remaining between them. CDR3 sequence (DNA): TGCGCCAGCAGCGAGGGCCCTCGACCCTACGAGCAGTACTTC. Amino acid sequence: CASSEGPRPYEQYF.

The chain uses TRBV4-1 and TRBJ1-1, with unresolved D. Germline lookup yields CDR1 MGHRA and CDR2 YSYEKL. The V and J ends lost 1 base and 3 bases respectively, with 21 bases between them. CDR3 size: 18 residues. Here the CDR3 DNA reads TGCGCCAGCAGCCAAGCTGCGACTGAACTTTCCAAGGACACTGAAGCTTTCTTT. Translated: CASSQAATELSKDTEAFF.

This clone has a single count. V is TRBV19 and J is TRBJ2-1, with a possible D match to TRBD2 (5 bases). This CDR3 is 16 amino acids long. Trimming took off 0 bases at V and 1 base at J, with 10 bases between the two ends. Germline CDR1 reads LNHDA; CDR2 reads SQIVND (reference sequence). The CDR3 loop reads CASSIDLPGSYNEQFF. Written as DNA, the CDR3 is TGTGCCAGTAGTATAGATCTTCCGGGGTCCTACAATGAGCAGTTCTTC.

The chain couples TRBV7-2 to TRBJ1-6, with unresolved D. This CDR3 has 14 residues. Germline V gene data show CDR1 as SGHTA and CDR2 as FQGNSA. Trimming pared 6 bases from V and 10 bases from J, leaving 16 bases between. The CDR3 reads CASSPQHSRSPLHF. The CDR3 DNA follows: TGTGCCAGCAGTCCCCAACATAGCCGATCACCCCTCCACTTT. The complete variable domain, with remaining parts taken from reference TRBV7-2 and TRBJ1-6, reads GAGVSQSPSNKVTEKGKDVELRCDPISGHTALYWYRQSLGQGLEFLIYFQGNSAPDKSGLPSDRFSAERTGGSVSTLTIQRTQQEDSAVYLCASSPQHSRSPLHFGNGTRLTVT.

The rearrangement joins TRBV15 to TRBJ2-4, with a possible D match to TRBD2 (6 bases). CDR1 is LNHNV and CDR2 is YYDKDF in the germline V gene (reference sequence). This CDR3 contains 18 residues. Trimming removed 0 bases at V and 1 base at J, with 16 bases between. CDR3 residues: CATSRDAGGVGAKNIQYF. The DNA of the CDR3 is TGTGCCACCAGCAGAGATGCCGGCGGGGTCGGGGCCAAAAACATTCAGTACTTC.

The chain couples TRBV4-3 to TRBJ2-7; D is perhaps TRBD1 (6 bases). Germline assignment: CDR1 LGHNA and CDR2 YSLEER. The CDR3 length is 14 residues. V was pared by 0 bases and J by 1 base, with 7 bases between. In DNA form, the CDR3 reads TGCGCCAGCAGCCAAGATGGACAGTCCTACGAGCAGTACTTC. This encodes CASSQDGQSYEQYF.

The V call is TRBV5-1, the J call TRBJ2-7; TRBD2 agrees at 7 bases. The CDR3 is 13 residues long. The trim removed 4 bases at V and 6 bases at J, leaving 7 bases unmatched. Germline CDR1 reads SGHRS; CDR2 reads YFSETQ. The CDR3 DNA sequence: TGCGCCAGCAGCCCGGTCCGGGGGGTCGAGCAGTACTTC. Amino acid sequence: CASSPVRGVEQYF.

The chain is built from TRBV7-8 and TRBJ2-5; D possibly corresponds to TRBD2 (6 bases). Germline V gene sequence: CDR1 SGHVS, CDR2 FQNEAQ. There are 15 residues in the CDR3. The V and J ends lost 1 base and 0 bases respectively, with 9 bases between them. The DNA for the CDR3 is TGTGCCAGCAGCTTAGGGCGGGGAAACCAAGAGACCCAGTACTTC. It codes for CASSLGRGNQETQYF.

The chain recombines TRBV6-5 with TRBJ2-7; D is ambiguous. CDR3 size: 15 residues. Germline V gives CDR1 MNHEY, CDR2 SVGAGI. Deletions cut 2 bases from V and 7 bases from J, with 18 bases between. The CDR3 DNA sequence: TGTGCCAGCAGTTACCAGGCTTCCACCCTACGGGAGCAGTACTTC. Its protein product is CASSYQASTLREQYF.

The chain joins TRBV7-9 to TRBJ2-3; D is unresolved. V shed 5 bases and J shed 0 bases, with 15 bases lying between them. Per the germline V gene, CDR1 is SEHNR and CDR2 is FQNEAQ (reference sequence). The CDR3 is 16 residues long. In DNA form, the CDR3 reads TGTGCCAGCAGCCCGCTCCTCCTCACAAGCACAGATACGCAGTATTTT. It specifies CASSPLLLTSTDTQYF.

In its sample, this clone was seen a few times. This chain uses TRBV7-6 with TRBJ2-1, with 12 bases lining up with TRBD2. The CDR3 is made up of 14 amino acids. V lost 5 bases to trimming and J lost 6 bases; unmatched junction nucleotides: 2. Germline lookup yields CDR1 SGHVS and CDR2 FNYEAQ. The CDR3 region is CASSMGLAGNEQFF. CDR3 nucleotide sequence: TGTGCCAGCAGCATGGGACTAGCGGGCAATGAGCAGTTCTTC.

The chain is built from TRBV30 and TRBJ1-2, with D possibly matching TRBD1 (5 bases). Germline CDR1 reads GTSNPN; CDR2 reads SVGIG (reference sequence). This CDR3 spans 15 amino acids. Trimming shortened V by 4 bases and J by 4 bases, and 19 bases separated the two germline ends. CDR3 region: CAWTGKAVRGYGYTF. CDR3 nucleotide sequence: TGTGCCTGGACAGGGAAGGCGGTAAGGGGCTATGGCTACACCTTC.

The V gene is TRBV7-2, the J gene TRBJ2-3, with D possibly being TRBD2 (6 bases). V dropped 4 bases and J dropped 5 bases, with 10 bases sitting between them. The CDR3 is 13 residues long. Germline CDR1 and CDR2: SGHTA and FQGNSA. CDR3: CASSYRGGDTQYF. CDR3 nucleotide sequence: TGTGCCAGCAGCTATAGGGGAGGAGATACGCAGTATTTT.

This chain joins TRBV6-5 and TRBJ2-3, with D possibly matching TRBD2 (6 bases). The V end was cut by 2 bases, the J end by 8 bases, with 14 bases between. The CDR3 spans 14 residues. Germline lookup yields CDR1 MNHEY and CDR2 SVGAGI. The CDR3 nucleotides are TGTGCCAGCAGTTACACCAAGGGACTTGTTACGCAGTATTTT. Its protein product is CASSYTKGLVTQYF.

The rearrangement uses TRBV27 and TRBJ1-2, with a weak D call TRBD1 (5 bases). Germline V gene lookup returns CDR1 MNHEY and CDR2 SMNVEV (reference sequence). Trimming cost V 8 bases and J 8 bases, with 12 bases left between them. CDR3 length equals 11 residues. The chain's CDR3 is CASGQGGGYTF. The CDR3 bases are TGTGCCAGCGGTCAGGGAGGCGGCTACACCTTC.

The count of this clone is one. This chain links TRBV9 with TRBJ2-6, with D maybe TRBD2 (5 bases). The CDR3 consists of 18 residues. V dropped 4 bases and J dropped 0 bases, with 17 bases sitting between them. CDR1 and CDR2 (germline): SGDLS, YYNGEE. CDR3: CASSLLWTPNSGANVLTF. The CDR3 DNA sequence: TGTGCCAGCAGCCTTCTTTGGACTCCCAACTCTGGGGCCAACGTCCTGACTTTC.

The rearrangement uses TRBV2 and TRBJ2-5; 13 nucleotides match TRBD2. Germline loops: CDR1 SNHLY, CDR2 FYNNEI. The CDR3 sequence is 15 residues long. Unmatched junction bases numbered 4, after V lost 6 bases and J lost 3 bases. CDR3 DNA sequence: TGTGCCAGCAGGAGACTAGCGGGGGGCGAAGAGACCCAGTACTTC. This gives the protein CASRRLAGGEETQYF.

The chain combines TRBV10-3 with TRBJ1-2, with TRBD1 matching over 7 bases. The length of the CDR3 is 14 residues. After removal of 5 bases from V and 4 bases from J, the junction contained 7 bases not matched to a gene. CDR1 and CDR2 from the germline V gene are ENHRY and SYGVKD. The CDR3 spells CAISRTGGGYGYTF. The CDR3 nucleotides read TGTGCCATCAGTCGGACAGGAGGAGGCTATGGCTACACCTTC.

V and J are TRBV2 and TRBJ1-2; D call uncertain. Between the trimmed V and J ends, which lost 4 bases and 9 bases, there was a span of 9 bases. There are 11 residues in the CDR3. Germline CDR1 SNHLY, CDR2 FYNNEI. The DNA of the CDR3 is TGTGCCAGCAGTGGGGCAGCTCGCTACACCTTC. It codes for CASSGAARYTF.

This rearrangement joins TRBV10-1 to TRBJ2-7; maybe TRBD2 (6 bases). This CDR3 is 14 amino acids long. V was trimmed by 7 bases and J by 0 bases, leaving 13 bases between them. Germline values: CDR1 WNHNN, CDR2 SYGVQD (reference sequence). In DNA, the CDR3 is TGCGCCAGCACTGACGGGGGACCCTCCTACGAGCAGTACGTC. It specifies CASTDGGPSYEQYV.

CDR3 protein: CASSEVGGGTGELFF. The CDR3 nucleotides read TGTGCCAGCAGTGAAGTGGGCGGGGGAACCGGGGAGCTGTTTTTT. This chain links TRBV2 with TRBJ2-2; 7 bases are shared with TRBD2. Germline CDR1 and CDR2: SNHLY and FYNNEI. This CDR3 region has 15 residues. V lost 1 base and J lost 5; bases outside the gene matches: 4.

The DNA of the CDR3 is TGTGCCAGCAGCTGGTTGGTAGGGGAAGACTATGGCTACACCTTC. Amino acid sequence: CASSWLVGEDYGYTF. J is TRBJ1-2 and V is TRBV7-9, with D possibly TRBD1 on 5 matching bases. The CDR3 extends over 15 amino acids. The germline V and J ends were trimmed by 4 bases and 3 bases, with 15 bases remaining between them. Per the germline V gene, CDR1 is SEHNR and CDR2 is FQNEAQ (reference sequence).

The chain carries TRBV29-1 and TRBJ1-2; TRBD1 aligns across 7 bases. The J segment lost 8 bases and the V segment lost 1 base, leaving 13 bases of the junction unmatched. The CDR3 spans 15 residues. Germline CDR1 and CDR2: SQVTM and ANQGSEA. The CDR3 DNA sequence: TGCAGCGTTGAAGTTACCGGGACAGTTAAAGCAGGCTACACCTTC. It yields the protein CSVEVTGTVKAGYTF.

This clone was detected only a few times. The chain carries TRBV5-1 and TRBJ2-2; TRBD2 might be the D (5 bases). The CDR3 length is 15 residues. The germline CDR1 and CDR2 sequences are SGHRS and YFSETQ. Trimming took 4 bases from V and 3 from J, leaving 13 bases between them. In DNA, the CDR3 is TGCGCCAGCAGCACGGCGGGTGACTACACCGGGGAGCTGTTTTTT. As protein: CASSTAGDYTGELFF.